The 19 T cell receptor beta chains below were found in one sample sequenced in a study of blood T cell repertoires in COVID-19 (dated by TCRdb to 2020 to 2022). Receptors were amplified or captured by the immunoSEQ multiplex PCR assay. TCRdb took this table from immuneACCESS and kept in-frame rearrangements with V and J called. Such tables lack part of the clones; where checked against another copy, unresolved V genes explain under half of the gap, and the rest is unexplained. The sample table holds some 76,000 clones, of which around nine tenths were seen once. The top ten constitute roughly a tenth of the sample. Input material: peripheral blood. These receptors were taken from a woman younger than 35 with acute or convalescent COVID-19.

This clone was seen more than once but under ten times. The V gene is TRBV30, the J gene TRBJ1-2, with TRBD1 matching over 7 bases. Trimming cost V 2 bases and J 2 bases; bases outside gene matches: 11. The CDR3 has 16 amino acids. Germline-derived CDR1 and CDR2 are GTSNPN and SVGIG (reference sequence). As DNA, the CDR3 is TGTGCCTGGAGTCCCACAACCGTGACAGGGAACTATGGCTACACCTTC. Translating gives CAWSPTTVTGNYGYTF.

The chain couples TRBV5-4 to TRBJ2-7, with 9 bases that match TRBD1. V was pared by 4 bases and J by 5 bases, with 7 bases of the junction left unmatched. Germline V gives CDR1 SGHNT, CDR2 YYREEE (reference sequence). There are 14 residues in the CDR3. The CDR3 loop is CASSLRTGEDEQYF. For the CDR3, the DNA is TGTGCCAGCAGCCTAAGGACAGGGGAGGACGAGCAGTACTTC.

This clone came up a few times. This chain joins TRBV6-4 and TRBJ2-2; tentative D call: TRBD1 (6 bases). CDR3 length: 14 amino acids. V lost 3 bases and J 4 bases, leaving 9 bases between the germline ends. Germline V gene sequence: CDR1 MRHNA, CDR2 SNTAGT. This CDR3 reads CASSEEGGTGELFF. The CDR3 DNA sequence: TGTGCCAGCAGTGAAGAAGGGGGCACCGGGGAGCTGTTTTTT.

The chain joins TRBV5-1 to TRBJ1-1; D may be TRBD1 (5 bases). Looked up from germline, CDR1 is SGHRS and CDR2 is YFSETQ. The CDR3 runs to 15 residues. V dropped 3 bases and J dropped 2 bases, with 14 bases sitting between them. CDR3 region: CASSSVQGLNTEAFF. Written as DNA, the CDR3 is TGCGCCAGCAGCTCGGTCCAGGGACTAAACACTGAAGCTTTCTTT.

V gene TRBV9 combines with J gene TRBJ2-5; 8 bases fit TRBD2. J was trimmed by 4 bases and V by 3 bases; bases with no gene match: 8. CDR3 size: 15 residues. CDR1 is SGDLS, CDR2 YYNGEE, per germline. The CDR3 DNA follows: TGTGCCAGCAGCGGACCCAGGACTAGCCTAGAGACCCAGTACTTC. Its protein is CASSGPRTSLETQYF.

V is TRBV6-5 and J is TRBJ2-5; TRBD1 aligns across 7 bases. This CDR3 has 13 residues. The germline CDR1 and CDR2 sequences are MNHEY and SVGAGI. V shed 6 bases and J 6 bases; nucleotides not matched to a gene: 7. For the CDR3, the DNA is TGTGCCAGCAGGTTAGGGGGCGGACAGACCCAGTACTTC. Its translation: CASRLGGGQTQYF.

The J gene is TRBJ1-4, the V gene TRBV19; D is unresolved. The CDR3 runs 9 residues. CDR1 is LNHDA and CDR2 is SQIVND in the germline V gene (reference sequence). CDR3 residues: CVVNEKLFF. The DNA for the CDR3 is TGTGTCGTTAATGAAAAACTGTTTTTT. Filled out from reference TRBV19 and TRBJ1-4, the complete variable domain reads DGGITQSPKYLFRKEGQNVTLSCEQNLNHDAMYWYRQDPGQGLRLIYYSQIVNDFQKGDIAEGYSVSREKKESFPLTVTSAQKNPTAFYLCVVNEKLFFGSGTQLSVL.

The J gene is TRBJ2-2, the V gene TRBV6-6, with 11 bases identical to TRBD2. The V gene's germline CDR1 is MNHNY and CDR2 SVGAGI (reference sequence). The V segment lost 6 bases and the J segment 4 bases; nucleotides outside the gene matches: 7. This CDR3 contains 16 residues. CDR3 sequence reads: CASRDSGGVVTGELFF. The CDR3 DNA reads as TGTGCCAGCAGGGATAGCGGGGGGGTGGTCACCGGGGAGCTGTTTTTT.

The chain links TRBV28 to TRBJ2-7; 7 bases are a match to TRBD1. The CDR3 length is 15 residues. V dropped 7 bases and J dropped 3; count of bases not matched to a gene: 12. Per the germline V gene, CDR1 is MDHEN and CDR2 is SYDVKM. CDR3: CASTPTEAGGYEQYF. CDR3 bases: TGTGCCAGCACCCCGACAGAGGCAGGGGGCTACGAGCAGTACTTC.

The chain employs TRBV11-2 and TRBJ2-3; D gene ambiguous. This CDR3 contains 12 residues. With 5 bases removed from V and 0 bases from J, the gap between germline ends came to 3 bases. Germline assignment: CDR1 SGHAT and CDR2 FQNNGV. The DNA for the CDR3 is TGTGCCAGCAGCGTAAGCACAGATACGCAGTATTTT. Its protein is CASSVSTDTQYF. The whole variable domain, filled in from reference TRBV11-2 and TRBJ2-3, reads EAGVAQSPRYKIIEKRQSVAFWCNPISGHATLYWYQQILGQGPKLLIQFQNNGVVDDSQLPKDRFSAERLKGVDSTLKIQPAKLEDSAVYLCASSVSTDTQYFGPGTRLTVL.

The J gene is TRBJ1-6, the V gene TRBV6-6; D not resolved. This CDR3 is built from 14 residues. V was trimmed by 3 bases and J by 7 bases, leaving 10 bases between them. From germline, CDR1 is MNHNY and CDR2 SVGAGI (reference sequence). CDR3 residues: CASSYSVLNSPLHF. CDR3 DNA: TGTGCCAGCAGTTATTCGGTCCTGAATTCACCCCTCCACTTT.

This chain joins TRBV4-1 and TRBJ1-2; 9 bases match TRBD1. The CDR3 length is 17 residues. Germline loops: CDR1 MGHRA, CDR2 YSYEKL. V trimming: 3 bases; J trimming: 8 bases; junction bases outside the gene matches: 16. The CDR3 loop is CASSHLIKQGARGGYTF. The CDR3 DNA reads TGCGCCAGCAGCCACCTTATAAAACAGGGGGCTCGGGGCGGCTACACCTTC.

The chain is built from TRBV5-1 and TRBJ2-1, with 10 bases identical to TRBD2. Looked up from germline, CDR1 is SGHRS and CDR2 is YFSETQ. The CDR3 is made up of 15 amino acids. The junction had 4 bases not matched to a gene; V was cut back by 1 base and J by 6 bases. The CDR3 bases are TGCGCCAGCAGCTTGTCAGCGGGGGGGTCCAATGAGCAGTTCTTC. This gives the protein CASSLSAGGSNEQFF.

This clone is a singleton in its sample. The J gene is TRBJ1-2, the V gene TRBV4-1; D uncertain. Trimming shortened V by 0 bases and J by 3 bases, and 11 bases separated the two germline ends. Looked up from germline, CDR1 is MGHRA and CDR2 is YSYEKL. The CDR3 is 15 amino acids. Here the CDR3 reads CASSQDLTDYYGYTF. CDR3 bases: TGCGCCAGCAGCCAAGATCTAACGGACTACTATGGCTACACCTTC.

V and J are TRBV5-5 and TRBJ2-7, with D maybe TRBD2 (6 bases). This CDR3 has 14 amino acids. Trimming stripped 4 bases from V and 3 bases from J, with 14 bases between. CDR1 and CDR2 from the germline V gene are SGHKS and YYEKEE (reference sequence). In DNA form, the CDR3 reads TGTGCCAGCAGCCTCCTTGGAGGGGACTACGAGCAGTACTTC. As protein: CASSLLGGDYEQYF.

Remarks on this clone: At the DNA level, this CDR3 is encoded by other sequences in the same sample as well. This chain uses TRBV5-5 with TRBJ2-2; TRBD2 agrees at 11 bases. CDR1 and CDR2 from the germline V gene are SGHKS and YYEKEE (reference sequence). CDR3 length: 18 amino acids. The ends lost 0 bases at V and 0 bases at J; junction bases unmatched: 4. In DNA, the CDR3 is TGTGCCAGCAGCTTGGGATTAGCGGGGGGGCCGAACACCGGGGAGCTGTTTTTT. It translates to CASSLGLAGGPNTGELFF.

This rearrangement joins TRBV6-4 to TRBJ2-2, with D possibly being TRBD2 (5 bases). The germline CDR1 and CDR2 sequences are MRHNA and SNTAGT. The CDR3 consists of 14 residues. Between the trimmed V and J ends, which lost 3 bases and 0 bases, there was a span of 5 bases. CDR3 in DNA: TGTGCCAGCAGTGAAGCGGCGAACACCGGGGAGCTGTTTTTT. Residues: CASSEAANTGELFF.

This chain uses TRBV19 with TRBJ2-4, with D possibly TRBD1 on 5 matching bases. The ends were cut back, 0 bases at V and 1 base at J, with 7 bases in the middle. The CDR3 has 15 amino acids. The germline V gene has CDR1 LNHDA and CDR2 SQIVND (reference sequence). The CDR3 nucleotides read TGTGCCAGTAGTATAGAAGGGGCTGCCAAAAACATTCAGTACTTC. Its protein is CASSIEGAAKNIQYF.

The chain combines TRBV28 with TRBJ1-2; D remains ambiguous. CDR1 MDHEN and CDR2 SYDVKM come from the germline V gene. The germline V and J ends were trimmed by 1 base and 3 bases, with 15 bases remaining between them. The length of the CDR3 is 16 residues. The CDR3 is CASSLYLQAIDYGYTF. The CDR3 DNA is TGTGCCAGCAGTTTATACCTCCAGGCGATAGACTATGGCTACACCTTC.